These 23 T cell receptor beta chains originate from one sample sequenced in a study of cytomegalovirus exposure and HLA in healthy donors. A multiplex PCR was run with 60 Vbeta primers and 13 Jbeta primers. Clones were sequenced by immunoSEQ multiplex PCR, and TCRdb holds only the in-frame ones, with some missing. The repertoire consists of some 95,000 clones, with around four fifths occurring once and the leading ten covering about 4%. The sequencing sample was made of PBMCs. These receptors originate from a woman aged 40-49 years in good health and CMV-seropositive.

The chain joins TRBV7-6 to TRBJ2-2, with D possibly matching TRBD2 (5 bases). In germline, CDR1 is SGHVS, CDR2 FNYEAQ. The CDR3 loop spans 16 amino acids. V lost 5 bases and J lost 0, with 13 bases in between. This CDR3 reads CASSIGLAANTGELFF. The CDR3 bases are TGTGCCAGCAGCATCGGGCTAGCTGCGAACACCGGGGAGCTGTTTTTT.

The genes are TRBV7-2 and TRBJ2-1; 10 bases map to TRBD2. Germline CDR1 and CDR2: SGHTA and FQGNSA. V was pared by 2 bases and J by 4 bases, with 5 bases of the junction left unmatched. The CDR3 loop spans 16 amino acids. The CDR3 DNA follows: TGTGCCAGCAGCTTATGGACTAGCGGAGGTTACAATGAGCAGTTCTTC. Translated: CASSLWTSGGYNEQFF.

V usage is TRBV27 and J usage is TRBJ1-2; the match to TRBD1 covers 8 bases. The CDR3 extends over 15 amino acids. V lost 6 bases to trimming and J lost 5 bases; unmatched junction nucleotides: 11. CDR1 and CDR2 from the germline V gene are MNHEY and SMNVEV (reference sequence). CDR3 amino acids: CASRGPGQDPYGYTF. As DNA, the CDR3 is TGTGCCAGCAGGGGTCCGGGACAGGATCCTTATGGCTACACCTTC.

V is TRBV28 and J is TRBJ1-3, with D perhaps TRBD1 (5 bases). Between the trimmed V and J ends, which lost 7 bases and 0 bases, there was a span of 10 bases. Germline V CDR1 and CDR2: MDHEN, SYDVKM. There are 14 residues in the CDR3. CDR3 loop: CASTDRVSGNTIYF. The CDR3 nucleotides are TGTGCCAGCACCGACAGAGTCTCTGGAAACACCATATATTTT.

This chain uses TRBV27 with TRBJ2-1; 7 bases agree with TRBD2. In germline, CDR1 is MNHEY, CDR2 SMNVEV (reference sequence). This CDR3 has 14 amino acids. V gave up 3 bases and J gave up 1 base; unmatched junction bases: 0. In nucleotides, the CDR3 is TGTGCCAGCAGTTTGGGGGGGTCCTACAATGAGCAGTTCTTC. This encodes CASSLGGSYNEQFF.

The table lists this clone with a count of one. The chain uses TRBV2 and TRBJ2-1, with 11 nucleotides matching TRBD2. Germline V gives CDR1 SNHLY, CDR2 FYNNEI. The CDR3 covers 14 residues. V shed 10 bases and J 7 bases; nucleotides not matched to a gene: 9. DNA of the CDR3: TGTGCCATCCCAGGGACTAGCGGAAGTAATGAGCAGTTCTTC. This encodes CAIPGTSGSNEQFF.

The chain is built from TRBV1 and TRBJ2-3; the listed D gene, TRBD2, was not tested against the DNA. TRBV1 is a known pseudogene. The CDR3 covers 17 residues. For the CDR3, the DNA is TGCACCAGCAGCCAGTTCCAGTTGCCAGAGCGGACAGATACGCAGTATTTT. It yields the protein CTSSQFQLPERTDTQYF.

This chain joins TRBV7-8 and TRBJ2-1, with 7 bases that match TRBD2. This CDR3 is 14 amino acids long. Germline V gene sequence: CDR1 SGHVS, CDR2 FQNEAQ. V gave up 2 bases and J gave up 8 bases; unmatched junction bases: 6. The CDR3 region has the DNA TGTGCCAGCAGCTTAACGGCGGGAGTATATGAGCAGTTCTTC. It yields the protein CASSLTAGVYEQFF.

CDR3 sequence: CASSEGAHTEAFF. The CDR3 nucleotides are TGTGCCAGCAGTGAGGGGGCGCACACTGAAGCTTTCTTT. The chain couples TRBV6-1 to TRBJ1-1; possible D gene TRBD1, 6 bases. CDR3 size: 13 residues. V shed 3 bases and J shed 3 bases, with 8 bases lying between them. Germline-derived CDR1 and CDR2 are MNHNS and SASEGT.

This clone was seen only a few times. The gene calls are TRBV6-5 and TRBJ1-1; D gene unclear. Trimming took off 2 bases at V and 8 bases at J, with 12 bases between the two ends. CDR3 length equals 13 residues. Looked up from germline, CDR1 is MNHEY and CDR2 is SVGAGI. The CDR3: CASSYETGGEAFF. The CDR3, as DNA: TGTGCCAGCAGTTACGAGACTGGAGGGGAAGCTTTCTTT.

The J gene is TRBJ2-2, the V gene TRBV5-1, with TRBD1 matching 7 bases. The CDR3 is 14 residues long. After removal of 3 bases from V and 6 bases from J, the junction contained 5 bases not matched to a gene. The germline V gene has CDR1 SGHRS and CDR2 YFSETQ. DNA of the CDR3: TGCGCCAGCAGCTGGAATACAGGGGCCGGGGAGCTGTTTTTT. This codes for CASSWNTGAGELFF.

The V and J genes are TRBV5-1 and TRBJ2-1; 7 nucleotides agree with TRBD1. The V gene end was trimmed by 4 bases and the J gene end by 3 bases; junction bases not matched to a gene: 10. CDR3 length equals 16 residues. CDR1 and CDR2 from the germline V gene are SGHRS and YFSETQ. Written as DNA, the CDR3 is TGCGCCAGCAGCGTCTGGGGACAGCATGACTACAATGAGCAGTTCTTC. It yields the protein CASSVWGQHDYNEQFF.

This clone was counted at least ten times. The chain uses TRBV6-1 and TRBJ2-3; TRBD1 matches 9 bases. Germline V gene lookup returns CDR1 MNHNS and CDR2 SASEGT. The J segment lost 4 bases and the V segment lost 1 base, leaving 6 bases of the junction unmatched. The length of the CDR3 is 16 residues. The CDR3 here is CASSEGDRVGSDTQYF. The CDR3 DNA follows: TGTGCCAGCAGTGAAGGGGACAGGGTTGGCTCAGATACGCAGTATTTT.

The chain links TRBV5-1 to TRBJ2-4; 9 nucleotides line up with TRBD2. This CDR3 is built from 14 residues. V trimming: 4 bases; J trimming: 5 bases; junction bases outside the gene matches: 4. Germline CDR1 is SGHRS and CDR2 is YFSETQ. CDR3 nucleotides: TGCGCCAGCAGCCGGACTAGCGCACAAAACATTCAGTACTTC. It encodes CASSRTSAQNIQYF.

This clone occurred once. This chain uses TRBV5-4 with TRBJ2-5; D perhaps matches TRBD1 (7 bases). The CDR3 has 13 residues. The ends were cut back, 4 bases at V and 1 base at J, with 8 bases in the middle. Per the germline V gene, CDR1 is SGHNT and CDR2 is YYREEE (reference sequence). CDR3 coding DNA: TGTGCCAGCAGCCAGGGGGGCCAAGAGACCCAGTACTTC. Translating gives CASSQGGQETQYF.

The gene calls are TRBV29-1 and TRBJ2-7; 11 bases line up with TRBD1. The germline CDR1 and CDR2 sequences are SQVTM and ANQGSEA. The junction had 7 bases not matched to a gene; V was cut back by 5 bases and J by 1 base. The length of the CDR3 is 15 residues. The CDR3 loop is CSVPGTGGGSYEQYF. The CDR3 nucleotides are TGCAGCGTTCCCGGGACAGGGGGGGGGTCCTACGAGCAGTACTTC.

The genes are TRBV7-3 and TRBJ2-3; D call uncertain. The germline V and J ends were trimmed by 0 bases and 2 bases, with 9 bases remaining between them. The CDR3 is 15 amino acids. Germline V gives CDR1 SGHTA, CDR2 FQGTGA. The CDR3 loop is CASSLTAGYTDTQYF. The CDR3 DNA sequence: TGTGCCAGCAGCTTAACGGCAGGCTACACAGATACGCAGTATTTT.

This clone occurred once. The gene calls are TRBV5-1 and TRBJ2-5; 8 bases align to TRBD1. This CDR3 contains 14 residues. The germline CDR1 and CDR2 sequences are SGHRS and YFSETQ. After removal of 1 base from V and 3 bases from J, the junction contained 2 bases not matched to a gene. CDR3 sequence: CASSLTGGEETQYF. As DNA, the CDR3 is TGCGCCAGCAGCTTGACAGGGGGAGAAGAGACCCAGTACTTC.

This chain links TRBV23-1 with TRBJ2-1; TRBD2 matches 16 bases. TRBV23-1 is classed as an ORF, of uncertain function. The V and J ends lost 9 bases and 9 bases, in that order; junction bases with no gene match: 8. The CDR3 spans 15 residues. The CDR3 reads CARGTSGRASLEQFF. DNA of the CDR3: TGCGCCAGAGGGACTAGCGGGAGGGCCAGCCTTGAGCAGTTCTTC.

The table lists this clone with a count of one. The chain has TRBV6-6 and TRBJ2-7, with 8 bases that match TRBD2. CDR1 and CDR2 (germline): MNHNY, SVGAGI (reference sequence). The CDR3 length is 15 residues. Trimming cost V 9 bases and J 3 bases; bases outside gene matches: 13. Here the CDR3 reads CASTPATSGVYEQYF. DNA for the CDR3: TGTGCCAGTACCCCGGCTACTAGCGGAGTCTACGAGCAGTACTTC.

The CDR3 DNA reads TGTGCCAGCAGTGGCTGGACTAGACCGAACAATGAGCAGTTCTTC. It translates to CASSGWTRPNNEQFF. V and J are TRBV7-6 and TRBJ2-1; 7 bases match TRBD2. Per germline, CDR1 SGHVS and CDR2 FNYEAQ. The CDR3 loop spans 15 amino acids. J gave up 5 bases and V 6 bases, and 10 bases lay outside the gene matches.

The chain combines TRBV6-6 with TRBJ2-5, with 10 bases aligning to TRBD2. Trimming cost V 5 bases and J 4 bases; bases outside gene matches: 7. The germline CDR1 and CDR2 sequences are MNHNY and SVGAGI (reference sequence). CDR3 length equals 15 residues. CDR3 sequence (DNA): TGTGCCAGCAGTCGGTTAGCGGGAGGTAGAGAGACCCAGTACTTC. Its translation is CASSRLAGGRETQYF.

About this clone: The junction differs from germline at one of its ends, possibly a read error. The chain joins TRBV7-9 to TRBJ2-1; D remains unclear. The CDR3 spans 14 residues. The germline V gene encodes CDR1 SEHNR and CDR2 FQNEAQ (reference sequence). The CDR3: CSSSLASGFDEQFF. CDR3 nucleotide sequence: TGTTCCAGCAGCTTAGCATCCGGGTTTGATGAGCAGTTCTTC.